This T cell receptor (beta chain) was obtained from a study of control samples from healthy donors and cancer patients. Germline assignment: CDR1 SGHDT and CDR2 YYEEEE. There are 14 residues in the CDR3. V lost 5 bases and J 7 bases, leaving 18 bases between the germline ends. Measured with immunoSEQ multiplex PCR; TCRdb has only the in-frame clones, and not every one. In the table there are tens of thousands of clones, roughly 91% of which are singletons. V usage is TRBV5-6 and J usage is TRBJ1-1; TRBD1 is a possible D gene (6 bases). The sequencing input was blood. The clonotype was recovered from a man between 25 and 39 years old in good health. CDR3 bases: TGTGCCAGCAGTTTGAACAGGGTGGAGAGTGAAGCTTTCTTT. It is translated as CASSLNRVESEAFF.